The 27 T cell receptor beta chains reported below all come from one sample, sequenced in a study of T cell repertoires in cytomegalovirus infection. One entry per CDR3 protein, called by TCRdb with MiXCR from the reads. The table has under 200,000 distinct CDR3 sequences, roughly 9% seen once. Sequencing was performed on PBMCs. The receptors were gathered from a human donor in good health (CMV status not recorded). Some clones in this sample may be carry-over from other donors' samples.

The chain employs TRBV2 and TRBJ1-1, with D perhaps TRBD1 (6 bases). Germline CDR1 and CDR2: SNHLY and FYNNEI. The CDR3 contains 14 residues. The V gene lost 4 bases and the J gene lost 3 bases, with 12 bases spanning the gap. CDR3 protein: CASSGGGGDTEAFF. The CDR3 DNA reads TGTGCCAGCAGTGGAGGGGGGGGGGACACTGAAGCTTTCTTT.

This clonotype occurred a few times. J is TRBJ1-1 and V is TRBV7-9, with 9 bases lining up with TRBD1. Germline V gene sequence: CDR1 SEHNR, CDR2 FQNEAQ (reference sequence). CDR3 length: 15 residues. V lost 2 bases and J lost 8; bases outside the gene matches: 9. The CDR3 loop reads CASSLTGTGYIEAFF. CDR3 in DNA: TGTGCCAGCAGCTTAACCGGGACAGGGTACATCGAAGCTTTCTTT.

To note about this clonotype: The missing conserved phenylalanine or tryptophan at the end of this CDR3 makes a read error likely. CDR3 region: CASSLSAGGPLHY. CDR3 in DNA: TGTGCCAGCAGCTTAAGTGCAGGCGGACCCCTCCACTAT. The chain links TRBV7-3 to TRBJ1-6; D uncertain. Trimming removed 1 base at V and 12 bases at J, with 10 bases between. This CDR3 is 13 amino acids long. Looked up from germline, CDR1 is SGHTA and CDR2 is FQGTGA.

To note about this clonotype: Relative to the germline gene, one junction end is altered; a read error may explain this. The genes are TRBV12-3 or TRBV12-4 and TRBJ2-1; the match to TRBD2 covers 10 bases. The CDR3 is 14 residues long. The DNA of the CDR3 is TGTGCCAGCAGTTCTAGCGGGGGCTACAATGAGCAGATCTTC. The encoded protein is CASSSSGGYNEQIF.

The CDR3: CASSWTSGNYNEQFF. CDR3 sequence (DNA): TGTGCCAGCAGCTGGACTAGCGGGAACTACAATGAGCAGTTCTTC. The chain has TRBV5-6 and TRBJ2-1; TRBD2 matches 12 bases. Germline V gene sequence: CDR1 SGHDT, CDR2 YYEEEE. The CDR3 extends over 15 amino acids. The ends lost 3 bases at V and 3 bases at J; junction bases unmatched: 1.

This chain links TRBV6-2 or TRBV6-3 with TRBJ2-3, with a tentative D call TRBD1 (6 bases). This CDR3 is built from 15 residues. Germline V gene sequence: CDR1 MNHEY, CDR2 SVGEGT. Trimming took off 3 bases at V and 2 bases at J, with 12 bases between the two ends. The CDR3 protein is CASSYSWGLTDTQYF. CDR3 sequence (DNA): TGTGCCAGCAGTTATTCCTGGGGGCTCACAGATACGCAGTATTTT.

This clonotype has at least ten counts. The CDR3 coding sequence is TGTGCCAGCAGCTTACGGTCGGGCGGAGCGGGGGGTTACAATGAGCAGTTCTTC. This sequence encodes CASSLRSGGAGGYNEQFF. The chain couples TRBV7-2 to TRBJ2-1; TRBD2 agrees at 9 bases. After removal of 2 bases from V and 4 bases from J, the junction contained 12 bases not matched to a gene. The CDR3 runs 18 residues. Germline V lookup: CDR1 SGHTA, CDR2 FQGNSA. The full variable domain, rest sourced from reference TRBV7-2 and TRBJ2-1, is GAGVSQSPSNKVTEKGKDVELRCDPISGHTALYWYRQSLGQGLEFLIYFQGNSAPDKSGLPSDRFSAERTGGSVSTLTIQRTQQEDSAVYLCASSLRSGGAGGYNEQFFGPGTRLTVL.

The chain recombines TRBV4-1 with TRBJ2-3; either TRBD1 or TRBD2 may fit D (5 bases each). The CDR3 covers 15 residues. CDR1 is MGHRA and CDR2 is YSYEKL in the germline V gene. V lost 8 bases and J 1 base, leaving 16 bases between the germline ends. The CDR3 here is CASAAWGSGTDTQYF. CDR3 DNA sequence: TGCGCCAGCGCGGCATGGGGGAGTGGCACAGATACGCAGTATTTT.

This clonotype showed up many times. This chain links TRBV7-2 with TRBJ2-3; 7 bases align to TRBD2. V shed 0 bases and J 4 bases; nucleotides not matched to a gene: 4. The V gene's germline CDR1 is SGHTA and CDR2 FQGNSA. The CDR3 is 15 residues long. CDR3 sequence reads: CASSLARGLADTQYF. CDR3 bases: TGTGCCAGCAGCTTAGCCCGTGGACTAGCAGATACGCAGTATTTT.

This clonotype came up a few times. The J gene is TRBJ2-3, the V gene TRBV29-1; D may be TRBD2 (5 bases). This CDR3 is built from 13 residues. V lost 2 bases, J lost 4 bases, and 10 bases lay in between. Germline CDR1 reads SQVTM; CDR2 reads ANQGSEA. The CDR3 loop is CSVEHTRADTQYF. CDR3 nucleotide sequence: TGCAGCGTTGAACACACTAGGGCAGATACGCAGTATTTT.

This clonotype was detected a few times. The chain combines TRBV19 with TRBJ1-4, with D possibly being TRBD1 (5 bases). The CDR3 has 17 amino acids. The germline gives CDR1 LNHDA, CDR2 SQIVND (reference sequence). Trimming removed 5 bases at V and 1 base at J, with 17 bases between. DNA for the CDR3: TGTGCCAGTAGTTCCTCCTCCGTGGGGGGAACTAATGAAAAACTGTTTTTT. Translating gives CASSSSSVGGTNEKLFF.

The chain has TRBV4-3 and TRBJ2-3; 12 bases match TRBD2. Germline lookup yields CDR1 LGHNA and CDR2 YSLEER. J gave up 0 bases and V 0 bases, and 10 bases lay outside the gene matches. This CDR3 region has 20 residues. The CDR3 nucleotides read TGCGCCAGCAGCCAAGAAGGTGTGGCTAGCGGGAGGGTTAGCACAGATACGCAGTATTTT. It translates to CASSQEGVASGRVSTDTQYF.

This clonotype was counted ten times or more. The chain carries TRBV7-9 and TRBJ2-1, with D perhaps being TRBD1 or TRBD2 (5 bases each). The V and J ends lost 6 bases and 5 bases respectively, with 14 bases between them. CDR3 length: 14 amino acids. Germline V gene sequence: CDR1 SEHNR, CDR2 FQNEAQ (reference sequence). CDR3 sequence (DNA): TGTGCCAGCAGTCCCCCCGGGACCAACAATGAGCAGTTCTTC. Residues: CASSPPGTNNEQFF.

This clonotype came up a few times. The gene calls are TRBV6-2 or TRBV6-3 and TRBJ2-3, with 8 bases aligning to TRBD2. Germline V gives CDR1 MNHEY, CDR2 SVGEGT. CDR3 length: 14 residues. Trimming took 6 bases from V and 6 from J; bases not matched to a gene: 8. The CDR3 loop is CASRLAGLVDTQYF. The CDR3 nucleotides are TGTGCCAGCAGGTTAGCGGGGCTGGTTGATACGCAGTATTTT.

This clonotype was observed at least ten times. This chain connects TRBV7-2 to TRBJ1-1; D is possibly TRBD1 (5 bases). V shed 4 bases and J shed 3 bases, with 18 bases lying between them. Germline lookup yields CDR1 SGHTA and CDR2 FQGNSA. The CDR3 is 16 residues long. For the CDR3, the DNA is TGTGCCAGCAGCTCTCTGGGGGTAGGGATAGACACTGAAGCTTTCTTT. Amino acids: CASSSLGVGIDTEAFF. Variable domain in full (rest from reference TRBV7-2 and TRBJ1-1): GAGVSQSPSNKVTEKGKDVELRCDPISGHTALYWYRQSLGQGLEFLIYFQGNSAPDKSGLPSDRFSAERTGGSVSTLTIQRTQQEDSAVYLCASSSLGVGIDTEAFFGQGTRLTVV.

This clonotype was found many times. The DNA of the CDR3 is TGTGCCAGCAGTTTATTTTTCGCGGGGGATGAACAAGAGACCCAGTACTTC. This codes for CASSLFFAGDEQETQYF. The chain couples TRBV28 to TRBJ2-5, with 7 bases identical to TRBD2. V dropped 1 base and J dropped 2; count of bases not matched to a gene: 10. The CDR3 is made up of 17 amino acids. The germline gives CDR1 MDHEN, CDR2 SYDVKM.

This clonotype was seen repeatedly, ten times or more. The chain recombines TRBV6-1 with TRBJ2-7; a possible D gene is TRBD2 (6 bases). The V end was cut by 8 bases, the J end by 7 bases, with 15 bases between. Germline CDR1 MNHNS, CDR2 SASEGT. The CDR3 runs to 12 residues. The CDR3 is CASRGMEEEQYF. In nucleotides, the CDR3 is TGTGCCAGCCGGGGGATGGAGGAGGAGCAGTACTTC.

V usage is TRBV29-1 and J usage is TRBJ2-1; D may be TRBD1 (5 bases). V was pared by 5 bases and J by 6 bases, with 11 bases between. The CDR3 length is 12 residues. Germline V CDR1 and CDR2: SQVTM, ANQGSEA. The CDR3 DNA reads TGCAGCGTTTTTTCACAGGCCAATGAGCAGTTCTTC. This sequence encodes CSVFSQANEQFF.

This clonotype was recorded many times. V gene TRBV19 combines with J gene TRBJ2-1, with no clear D. CDR1 is LNHDA, CDR2 SQIVND, per germline (reference sequence). With 3 bases removed from V and 8 bases from J, the gap between germline ends came to 17 bases. The CDR3 length is 15 residues. CDR3 bases: TGTGCCAGTAGTATTGCTGAGACACCAGAGCATGAGCAGTTCTTC. Its translation: CASSIAETPEHEQFF.

This clonotype was seen at least ten times. The rearrangement uses TRBV6-2 or TRBV6-3 and TRBJ2-1; 11 bases map to TRBD2. V lost 7 bases to trimming and J lost 4 bases; unmatched junction nucleotides: 6. The CDR3 contains 15 residues. CDR1 MNHEY and CDR2 SVGEGT come from the germline V gene. The CDR3 sequence is CASTPLAGGYNEQFF. The CDR3 nucleotides are TGTGCCAGCACCCCCCTAGCGGGAGGTTACAATGAGCAGTTCTTC.

This clonotype was seen only a few times. The chain couples TRBV7-2 to TRBJ1-2; no clear D gene. The V and J ends lost 4 bases and 0 bases respectively, with 12 bases between them. Germline V gene data show CDR1 as SGHTA and CDR2 as FQGNSA. The CDR3 spans 15 residues. The CDR3 sequence: CASSWTGDANYGYTF. The CDR3 nucleotides are TGTGCCAGCAGCTGGACGGGAGATGCTAACTATGGCTACACCTTC.

The sample holds many counts of this clonotype. The chain recombines TRBV6-1 with TRBJ1-5; no firm D call. The germline V and J ends were trimmed by 6 bases and 0 bases, with 9 bases remaining between them. The CDR3 covers 14 residues. Germline assignment: CDR1 MNHNS and CDR2 SASEGT. This CDR3 reads CASRKAVSNQPQHF. CDR3 DNA: TGTGCCAGCAGGAAGGCAGTTAGCAATCAGCCCCAGCATTTT.

This clonotype was seen a handful of times. The genes are TRBV28 and TRBJ1-1; D might be TRBD1 (5 bases). The CDR3 has 14 residues. The V gene lost 4 bases and the J gene lost 4 bases, with 13 bases spanning the gap. Germline lookup yields CDR1 MDHEN and CDR2 SYDVKM. CDR3 residues: CASSYSNDSTEAFF. CDR3 in DNA: TGTGCCAGCAGTTACTCCAATGACAGCACTGAAGCTTTCTTT. Filled out from reference TRBV28 and TRBJ1-1, the complete variable domain reads DVKVTQSSRYLVKRTGEKVFLECVQDMDHENMFWYRQDPGLGLRLIYFSYDVKMKEKGDIPEGYSVSREKKERFSLILESASTNQTSMYLCASSYSNDSTEAFFGQGTRLTVV.

Ten or more counts support this clonotype. The rearrangement uses TRBV7-2 and TRBJ2-7; D gene uncertain. From germline, CDR1 is SGHTA and CDR2 FQGNSA. The CDR3 length is 14 residues. The germline V and J ends were trimmed by 1 base and 0 bases, with 7 bases remaining between them. This CDR3 reads CASSLDGFSYEQYF. CDR3 sequence (DNA): TGTGCCAGCAGCTTAGATGGGTTCTCCTACGAGCAGTACTTC.

This clonotype is labeled medium-sized. V is TRBV7-2 and J is TRBJ2-2; 12 nucleotides match TRBD2. This CDR3 has 16 residues. The junction had 5 bases not matched to a gene; V was cut back by 5 bases and J by 4 bases. Germline loops: CDR1 SGHTA, CDR2 FQGNSA. The CDR3 spells CASSQGLAGLTGELFF. Written as DNA, the CDR3 is TGTGCCAGCAGCCAAGGACTAGCGGGGCTCACCGGGGAGCTGTTTTTT.

This clonotype has more than one count but fewer than ten. The CDR3, as DNA: TGTGCCATCAGTAACGGACAAGAGACCCAGTACTTC. This translates into CAISNGQETQYF. V and J are TRBV10-3 and TRBJ2-5; no reliable D call. Trimming took off 5 bases at V and 2 bases at J, with 6 bases between the two ends. Germline CDR1 reads ENHRY; CDR2 reads SYGVKD. CDR3 length equals 12 residues.

J is TRBJ2-7 and V is TRBV7-6; D is perhaps TRBD2 (5 bases). V lost 8 bases to trimming and J lost 7 bases, with 18 bases between them. Looked up from germline, CDR1 is SGHVS and CDR2 is FNYEAQ. CDR3 length equals 13 residues. The CDR3 DNA is TGTGCCAGCCAGGCGGGCCCCGGCTGGGAGCAGTACTTC. This gives the protein CASQAGPGWEQYF.